This paragraph covers one T cell receptor (beta chain) sequence. Its antigen is as yet unknown. The data were obtained in a study of T cell responses to AZD1222 COVID-19 vaccine. Study results and caveats: Two AZD1222 administrations were followed by greater Spike-specific TCR breadth and depth. Across the whole spike, CD4 TCRs peaked at regions 160-218 and 743-854.

Sequencing was performed with immunoSEQ multiplex PCR; in TCRdb, only in-frame clones are kept and a portion is missing. The sample shows under 130,000 clones, around 94% of them seen only once. The receptor comes from an adult in good health. The material was peripheral blood, obtained on day 0 of AZD1222 vaccination.

In nucleotides, the CDR3 is TGTGCCAGCAGTGAAGACATAGCGGGAGCCTACGAGCAGTACTTC. Residues: CASSEDIAGAYEQYF. This rearrangement joins TRBV6-1 to TRBJ2-7, with 9 nucleotides matching TRBD2. Looked up from germline, CDR1 is MNHNS and CDR2 is SASEGT. The V and J ends lost 1 base and 2 bases, in that order; junction bases with no gene match: 3. This CDR3 has 15 residues.